The present T cell receptor beta chain was sequenced within a study of T cell repertoires in cytomegalovirus infection. Study context: TCR beta signatures that were public indicated CMV infection and matching HLA type.

Whole-study findings and limits: HLA-C-restricted, CMV-specific TCR beta clonotypes were dominant ex vivo. Cumulative frequency (of public TCR beta family members) identified carriers of CMV plus the relevant HLA.

Germline V gene sequence: CDR1 SGHTA, CDR2 FQGNSA. The CDR3 is made up of 15 amino acids. V lost 5 bases and J lost 7; bases outside the gene matches: 10. One entry per CDR3 protein, called by TCRdb with MiXCR from the reads. The sample records 130,000 or so distinct CDR3 sequences, about 6.5% being singletons. This clonotype has at least ten counts. Its cognate antigen is unknown. The sample consisted of PBMCs. The chain couples TRBV7-2 to TRBJ2-2, with TRBD2 identical over 7 bases. The origin of this receptor is a human donor in good health (CMV status not recorded). Some clones in this sample may be carry-over from other donors' samples. The CDR3 DNA sequence: TGTGCCAGCAGCCGAGCGGGGACCCTGGGCGGGGAGCTGTTTTTT. Residues: CASSRAGTLGGELFF. Full variable domain (outside the CDR3, taken from reference TRBV7-2 and TRBJ2-2): GAGVSQSPSNKVTEKGKDVELRCDPISGHTALYWYRQSLGQGLEFLIYFQGNSAPDKSGLPSDRFSAERTGGSVSTLTIQRTQQEDSAVYLCASSRAGTLGGELFFGEGSRLTVL.